This TCR beta chain was identified during a study of T cells expressing NK-cell markers (dated by TCRdb to 2018 to 2021). Background for the entire study: TCR beta-chain repertoires were profiled in sorted CD3+CD56+NKG2C+, CD3+CD56+NKG2C- and CD3+CD56-NKG2C+ T-cell subsets from several donors. The study sequenced eight donors, all healthy volunteers chosen at random: three men and five women. Among the eight sequenced donors, seven were HCMV-seropositive and one was HCMV-seronegative. Illumina HiSeq 2000/2500, MiSeq or NextSeq was used to sequence libraries as 2 x 150 bp reads. What the study reported, not specific to this receptor: Those dominant clonotypes were again the most abundant among CD3+CD56-NKG2C+ cells in a handful of donors, at about 28.3-60.1%. In several donors, the dominant CD3+CD56+NKG2C+ clonotypes were found to rank among the top 10 CD8+ clonotypes and to make up about 1.0-7.5% of CD8+ T cells. It remained unclear whether the expanded NKG2C-expressing T cell clones were specific for HCMV antigens.

Sequencing used an Illumina HiSeq 2000. 5'RACE template switching, by which a universal primer site and unique molecular identifiers were added, was used to make TCR beta cDNA libraries. Priming for cDNA synthesis came from the TCR beta constant segment, and two successive PCR amplification steps followed. The paper's processing steps were these. MIGEC was used to demultiplex reads and group the reads by UMI, and MiTCR was used to assemble and quantify clonotypes. To exclude erroneous sequences, only TCR cDNA sequences supported by at least two reads were retained. The tcR package was used for downstream repertoire analysis, and clonotypes were matched across fractions by CDR3 nucleotide sequence plus V segment. VDJmatch was used to annotate antigen specificity against VDJdb, with one amino acid substitution in CDR3 allowed. Each CDR3 protein sequence appears as one entry after TCRdb reprocessed the reads, and no DNA is included. TCRdb assigned the V and J calls; the authors' analysis was not used. The record for this sample contains 300,000 to 450,000 distinct CDR3 sequences. 5.2% of the sample is held by the ten biggest clonotypes.

The CDR3 holds 14 amino acids from the cysteine to the phenylalanine. This entry has no DNA. Taken from the germline V gene, the CDR1 and CDR2 loops are SGDLS and YYNGEE. HCMV serostatus was determined by detecting HCMV-specific IgG in serum with a commercial ELISA kit. Ficoll density gradient centrifugation was used to isolate peripheral blood mononuclear cells from blood. As concerns this clonotype: The target of this receptor is not known.

The TCR was taken from a man aged 18-70 years in good health. This chain joins TRBV9 to TRBJ2-2; the D call of TRBD2 rests on TCRdb alone, since no DNA is present to check it. The sequencing sample was made of blood T cells: a sorted CD56 or NKG2C T cell subset, CD4+ or CD8+ T cells, or bulk PBMC T cells (not recorded which). CDR3 loop: CASTKDWNTGELFF.